Sequencing of this T cell receptor (beta chain) was carried out in a study of blood T cell repertoires in COVID-19. Study information: Sites in the United States, Italy and Spain provided acute and convalescent COVID-19 samples.

V lost 5 bases, J lost 0 bases, and 8 bases lay in between. Germline values: CDR1 MNHEY, CDR2 SMNVEV (reference sequence). The CDR3 length is 13 residues. Assay: immunoSEQ multiplex PCR; the TCRdb copy retains only in-frame clones and omits some. Among 130,000 to 150,000 clones listed, 80% to 90% were seen once. The TCR comes from a woman aged 50 to 65 in a cohort sampled during active or convalescent COVID-19. The chain recombines TRBV27 with TRBJ2-7; maybe TRBD2 (5 bases). Source material: peripheral blood. The CDR3 loop is CASSQRNSYEQYF. In nucleotides, the CDR3 is TGTGCCAGCAGTCAGCGGAACTCCTACGAGCAGTACTTC.